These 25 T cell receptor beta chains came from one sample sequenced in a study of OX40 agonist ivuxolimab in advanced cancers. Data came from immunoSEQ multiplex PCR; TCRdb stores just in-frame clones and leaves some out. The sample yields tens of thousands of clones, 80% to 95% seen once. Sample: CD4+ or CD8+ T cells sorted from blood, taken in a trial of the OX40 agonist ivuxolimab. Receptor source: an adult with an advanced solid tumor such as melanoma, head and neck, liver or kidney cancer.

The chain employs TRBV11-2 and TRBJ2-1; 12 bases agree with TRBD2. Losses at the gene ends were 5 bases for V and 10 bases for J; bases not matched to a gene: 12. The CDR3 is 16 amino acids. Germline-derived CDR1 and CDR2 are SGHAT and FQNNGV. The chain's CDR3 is CASSPSGTSGFREQFF. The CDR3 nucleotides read TGTGCCAGCAGCCCCTCCGGGACTAGCGGGTTTAGGGAGCAGTTCTTC.

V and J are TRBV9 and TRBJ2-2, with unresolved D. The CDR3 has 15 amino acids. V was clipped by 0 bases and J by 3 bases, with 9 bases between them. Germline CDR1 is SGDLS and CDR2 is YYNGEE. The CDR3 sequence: CASSVGVRDTGELFF. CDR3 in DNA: TGTGCCAGCAGCGTAGGGGTTCGCGACACCGGGGAGCTGTTTTTT.

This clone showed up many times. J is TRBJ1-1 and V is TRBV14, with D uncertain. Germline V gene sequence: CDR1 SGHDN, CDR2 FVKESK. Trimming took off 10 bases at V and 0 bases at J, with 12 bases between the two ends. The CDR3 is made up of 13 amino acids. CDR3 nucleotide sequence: TGTGCCACCACATACCTTATGAACACTGAAGCTTTCTTT. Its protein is CATTYLMNTEAFF.

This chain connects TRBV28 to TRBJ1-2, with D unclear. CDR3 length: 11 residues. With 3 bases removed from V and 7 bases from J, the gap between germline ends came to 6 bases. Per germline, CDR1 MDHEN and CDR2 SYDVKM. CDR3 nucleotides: TGTGCCAGCAGTTTGGTGGGTGGCTACACCTTC. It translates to CASSLVGGYTF.

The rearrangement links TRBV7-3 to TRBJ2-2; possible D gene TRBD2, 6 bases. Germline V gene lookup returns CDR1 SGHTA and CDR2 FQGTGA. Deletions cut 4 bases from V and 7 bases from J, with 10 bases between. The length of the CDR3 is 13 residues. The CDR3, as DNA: TGTGCCAGCAGCTCAACGCGGGGCGGGGAGCTGTTTTTT. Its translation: CASSSTRGGELFF.

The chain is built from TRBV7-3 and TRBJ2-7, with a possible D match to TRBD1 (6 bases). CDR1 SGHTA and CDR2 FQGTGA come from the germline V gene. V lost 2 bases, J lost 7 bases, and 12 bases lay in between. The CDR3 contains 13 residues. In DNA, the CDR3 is TGTGCCAGCAGCTTAGGGCCAGGGGTTGAGCAGTACTTC. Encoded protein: CASSLGPGVEQYF.

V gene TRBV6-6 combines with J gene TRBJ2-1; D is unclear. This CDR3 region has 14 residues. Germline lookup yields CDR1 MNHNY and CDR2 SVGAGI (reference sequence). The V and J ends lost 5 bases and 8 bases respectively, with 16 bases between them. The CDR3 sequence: CASSSPPEVHEQFF. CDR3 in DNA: TGTGCCAGCAGTAGCCCGCCCGAAGTACATGAGCAGTTCTTC.

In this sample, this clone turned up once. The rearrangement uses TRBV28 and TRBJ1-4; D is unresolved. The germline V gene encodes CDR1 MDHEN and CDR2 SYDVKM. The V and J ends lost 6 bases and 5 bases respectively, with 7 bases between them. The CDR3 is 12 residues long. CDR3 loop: CASRTPNEKLFF. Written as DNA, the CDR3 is TGTGCCAGCAGGACGCCGAATGAAAAACTGTTTTTT.

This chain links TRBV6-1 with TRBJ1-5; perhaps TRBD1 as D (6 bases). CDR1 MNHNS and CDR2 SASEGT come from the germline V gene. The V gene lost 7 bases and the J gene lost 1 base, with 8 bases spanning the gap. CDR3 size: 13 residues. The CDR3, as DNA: TGTGCCAGCAACGGACAGAGCAATCAGCCCCAGCATTTT. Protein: CASNGQSNQPQHF.

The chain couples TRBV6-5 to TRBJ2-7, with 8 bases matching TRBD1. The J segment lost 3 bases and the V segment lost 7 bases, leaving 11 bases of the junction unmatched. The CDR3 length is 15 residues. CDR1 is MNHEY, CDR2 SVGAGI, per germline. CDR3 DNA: TGTGCCAGCACTTTGGGACAGGCCATCCACTACGAGCAGTACTTC. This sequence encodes CASTLGQAIHYEQYF.

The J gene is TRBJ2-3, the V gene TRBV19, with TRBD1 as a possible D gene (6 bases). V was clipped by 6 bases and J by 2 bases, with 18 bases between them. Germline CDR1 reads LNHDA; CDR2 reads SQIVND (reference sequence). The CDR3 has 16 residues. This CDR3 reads CASSLTPGAPTDTQYF. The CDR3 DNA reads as TGTGCCAGTAGCCTAACCCCAGGGGCCCCCACAGATACGCAGTATTTT.

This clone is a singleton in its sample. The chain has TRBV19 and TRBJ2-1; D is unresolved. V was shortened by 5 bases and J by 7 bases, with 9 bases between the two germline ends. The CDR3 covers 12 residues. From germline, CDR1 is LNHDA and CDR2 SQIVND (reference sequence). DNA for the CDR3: TGTGCCAGTAGTTCTAACAGTAATGAGCAGTTCTTC. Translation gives CASSSNSNEQFF.

This chain's CDR3 is CASSHPPQSGLNEQFF. In DNA form, the CDR3 reads TGCGCCAGCAGCCACCCCCCCCAGAGTGGATTGAATGAGCAGTTCTTC. The rearrangement links TRBV4-3 to TRBJ2-1; no clear D gene. Trimming left V 3 bases short and J 7 bases short, with 19 bases between. Per the germline V gene, CDR1 is LGHNA and CDR2 is YSLEER. The CDR3 has 16 amino acids.

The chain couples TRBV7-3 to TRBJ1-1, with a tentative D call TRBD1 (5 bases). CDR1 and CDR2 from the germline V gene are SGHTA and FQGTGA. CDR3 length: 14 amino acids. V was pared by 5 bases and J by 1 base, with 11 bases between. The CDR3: CASSHVGTNTEAFF. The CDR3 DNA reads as TGTGCCAGCAGCCATGTAGGGACGAACACTGAAGCTTTCTTT.

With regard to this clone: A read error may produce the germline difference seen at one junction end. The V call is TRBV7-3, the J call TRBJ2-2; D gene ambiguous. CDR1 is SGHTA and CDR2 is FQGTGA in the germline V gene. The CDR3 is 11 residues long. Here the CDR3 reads CASILNGELFF. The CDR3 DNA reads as TGTGCCAGCATCTTAAACGGGGAGCTGTTTTTT.

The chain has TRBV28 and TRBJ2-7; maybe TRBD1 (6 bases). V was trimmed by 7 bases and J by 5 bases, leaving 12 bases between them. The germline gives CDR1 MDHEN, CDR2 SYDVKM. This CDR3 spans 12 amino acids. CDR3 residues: CASKQGNHEQYF. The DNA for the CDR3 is TGTGCCAGCAAACAGGGTAACCACGAGCAGTACTTC.

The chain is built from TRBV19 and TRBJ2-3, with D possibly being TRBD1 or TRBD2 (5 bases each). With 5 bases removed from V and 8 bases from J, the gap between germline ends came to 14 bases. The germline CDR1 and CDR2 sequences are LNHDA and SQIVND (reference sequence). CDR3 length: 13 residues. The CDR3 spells CASSASGGITQYF. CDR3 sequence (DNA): TGTGCCAGTAGTGCCTCTGGGGGTATTACGCAGTATTTT.

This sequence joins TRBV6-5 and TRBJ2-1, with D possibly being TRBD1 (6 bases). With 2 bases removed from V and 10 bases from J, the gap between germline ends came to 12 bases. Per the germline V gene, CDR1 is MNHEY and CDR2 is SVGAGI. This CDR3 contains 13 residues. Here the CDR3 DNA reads TGTGCCAGCAGTTACACTCTGACAGGCGAGCAGTTCTTC. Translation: CASSYTLTGEQFF.

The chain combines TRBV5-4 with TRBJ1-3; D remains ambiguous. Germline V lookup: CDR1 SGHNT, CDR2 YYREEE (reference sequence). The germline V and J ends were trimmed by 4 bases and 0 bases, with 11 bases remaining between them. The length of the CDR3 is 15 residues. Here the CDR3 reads CASSQERSSGNTIYF. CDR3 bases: TGTGCCAGCAGCCAAGAGCGGAGCTCTGGAAACACCATATATTTT.

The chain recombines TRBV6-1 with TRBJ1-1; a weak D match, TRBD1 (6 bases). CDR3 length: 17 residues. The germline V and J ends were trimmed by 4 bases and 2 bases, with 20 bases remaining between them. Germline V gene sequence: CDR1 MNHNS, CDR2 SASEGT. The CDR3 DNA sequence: TGTGCCAGCAGTGGGGGAAGGGGGGGGGCAGGAAACACTGAAGCTTTCTTT. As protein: CASSGGRGGAGNTEAFF.

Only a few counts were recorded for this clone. The CDR3: CASSLDRFRYNTEAFF. The CDR3 nucleotides read TGTGCCAGCAGCTTAGACAGGTTTCGATACAACACTGAAGCTTTCTTT. The gene calls are TRBV7-2 and TRBJ1-1; D is perhaps TRBD1 (5 bases). Germline assignment: CDR1 SGHTA and CDR2 FQGNSA. Trimming stripped 1 base from V and 2 bases from J, with 14 bases between. The CDR3 loop spans 16 amino acids.

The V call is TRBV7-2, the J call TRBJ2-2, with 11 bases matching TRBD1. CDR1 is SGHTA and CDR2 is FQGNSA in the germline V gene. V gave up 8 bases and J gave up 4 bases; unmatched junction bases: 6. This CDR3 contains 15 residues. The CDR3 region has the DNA TGTGCCAGCGTGGACAGGGGGCCGGGCACCGGGGAGCTGTTTTTT. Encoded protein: CASVDRGPGTGELFF.

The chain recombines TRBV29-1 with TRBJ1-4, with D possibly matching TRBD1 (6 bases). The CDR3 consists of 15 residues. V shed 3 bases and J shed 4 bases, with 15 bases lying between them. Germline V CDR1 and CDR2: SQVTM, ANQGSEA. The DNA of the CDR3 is TGCAGCGTTGAGGGGGGCAGGGACCATAATGAAAAACTGTTTTTT. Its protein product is CSVEGGRDHNEKLFF. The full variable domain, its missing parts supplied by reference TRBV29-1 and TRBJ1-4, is SAVISQKPSRDICQRGTSLTIQCQVDSQVTMMFWYRQQPGQSLTLIATANQGSEATYESGFVIDKFPISRPNLTFSTLTVSNMSPEDSSIYLCSVEGGRDHNEKLFFGSGTQLSVL.

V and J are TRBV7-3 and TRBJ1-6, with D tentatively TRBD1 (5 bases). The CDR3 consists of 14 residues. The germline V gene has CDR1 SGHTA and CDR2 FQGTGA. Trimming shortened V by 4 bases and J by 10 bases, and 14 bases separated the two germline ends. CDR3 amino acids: CASSSTGGRSPLHF. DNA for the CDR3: TGTGCCAGCAGCTCCACGGGGGGTCGATCACCCCTCCACTTT.

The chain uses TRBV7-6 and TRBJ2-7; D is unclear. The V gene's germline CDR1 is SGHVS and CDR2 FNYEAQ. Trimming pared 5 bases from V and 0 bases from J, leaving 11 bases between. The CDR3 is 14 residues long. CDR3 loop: CASSVSTYSYEQYF. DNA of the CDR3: TGTGCCAGCAGCGTATCCACATACTCCTACGAGCAGTACTTC. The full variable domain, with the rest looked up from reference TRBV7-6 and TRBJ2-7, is GAGVSQSPRYKVTKRGQDVALRCDPISGHVSLYWYRQALGQGPEFLTYFNYEAQQDKSGLPNDRFSAERPEGSISTLTIQRTEQRDSAMYRCASSVSTYSYEQYFGPGTRLTVT.